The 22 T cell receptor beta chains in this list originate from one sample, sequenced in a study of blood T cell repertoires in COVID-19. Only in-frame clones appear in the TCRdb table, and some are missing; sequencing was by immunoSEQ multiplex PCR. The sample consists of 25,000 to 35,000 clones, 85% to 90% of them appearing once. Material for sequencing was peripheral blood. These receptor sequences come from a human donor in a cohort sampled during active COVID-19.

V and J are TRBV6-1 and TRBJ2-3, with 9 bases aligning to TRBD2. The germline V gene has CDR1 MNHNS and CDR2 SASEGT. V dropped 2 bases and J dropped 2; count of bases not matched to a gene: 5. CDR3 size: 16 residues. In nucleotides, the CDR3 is TGTGCCAGCAGTGAATGGGCGGGGGGGATCACAGATACGCAGTATTTT. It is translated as CASSEWAGGITDTQYF.

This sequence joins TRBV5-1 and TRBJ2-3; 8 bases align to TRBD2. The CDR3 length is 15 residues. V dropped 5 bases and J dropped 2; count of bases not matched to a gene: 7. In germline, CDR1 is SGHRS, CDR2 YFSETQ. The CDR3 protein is CASRPTGGNTDTQYF. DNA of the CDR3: TGCGCCAGCAGGCCTACGGGGGGGAACACAGATACGCAGTATTTT.

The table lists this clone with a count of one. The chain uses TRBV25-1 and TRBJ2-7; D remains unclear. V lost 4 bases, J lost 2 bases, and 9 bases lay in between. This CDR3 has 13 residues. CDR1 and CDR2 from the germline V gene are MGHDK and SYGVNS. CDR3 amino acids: CASSGSPTYEQYF. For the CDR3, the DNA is TGTGCCAGCAGTGGCTCCCCTACCTACGAGCAGTACTTC.

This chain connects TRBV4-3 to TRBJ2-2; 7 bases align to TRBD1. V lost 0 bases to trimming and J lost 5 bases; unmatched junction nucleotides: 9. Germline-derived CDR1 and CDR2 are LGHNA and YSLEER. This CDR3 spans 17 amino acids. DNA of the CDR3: TGCGCCAGCAGCCAAGATCAGCGCTCAGGGGGAACCGGGGAGCTGTTTTTT. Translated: CASSQDQRSGGTGELFF.

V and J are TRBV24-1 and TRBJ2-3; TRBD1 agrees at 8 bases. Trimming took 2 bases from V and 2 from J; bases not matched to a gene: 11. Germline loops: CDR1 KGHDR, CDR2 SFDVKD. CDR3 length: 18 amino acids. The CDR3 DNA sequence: TGTGCCACCAGTGATTCCCGTCGACAGGGGCACCTCACAGATACGCAGTATTTT. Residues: CATSDSRRQGHLTDTQYF.

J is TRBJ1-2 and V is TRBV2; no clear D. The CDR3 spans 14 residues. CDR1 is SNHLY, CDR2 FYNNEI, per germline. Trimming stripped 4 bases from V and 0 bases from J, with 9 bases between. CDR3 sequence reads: CASSARLANYGYTF. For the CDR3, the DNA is TGTGCCAGCAGTGCGAGGTTAGCTAACTATGGCTACACCTTC. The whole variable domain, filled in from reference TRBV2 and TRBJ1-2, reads EPEVTQTPSHQVTQMGQEVILRCVPISNHLYFYWYRQILGQKVEFLVSFYNNEISEKSEIFDDQFSVERPDGSNFTLKIRSTKLEDSAMYFCASSARLANYGYTFGSGTRLTVV.

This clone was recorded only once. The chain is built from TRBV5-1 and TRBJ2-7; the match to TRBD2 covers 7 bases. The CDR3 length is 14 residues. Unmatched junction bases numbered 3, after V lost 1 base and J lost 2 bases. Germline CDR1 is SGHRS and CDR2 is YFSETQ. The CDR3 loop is CASSLSGGPYEQYF. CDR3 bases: TGCGCCAGCAGCTTGTCGGGGGGACCCTACGAGCAGTACTTC.

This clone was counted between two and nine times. CDR3 sequence reads: CASSERLGGREAFF. CDR3 nucleotide sequence: TGTGCCAGCAGTGAACGCCTAGGGGGCCGGGAAGCTTTCTTT. The rearrangement uses TRBV2 and TRBJ1-1; 7 positions match TRBD1. The V segment lost 2 bases and the J segment 8 bases; nucleotides outside the gene matches: 8. The CDR3 extends over 14 amino acids. CDR1 SNHLY and CDR2 FYNNEI come from the germline V gene.

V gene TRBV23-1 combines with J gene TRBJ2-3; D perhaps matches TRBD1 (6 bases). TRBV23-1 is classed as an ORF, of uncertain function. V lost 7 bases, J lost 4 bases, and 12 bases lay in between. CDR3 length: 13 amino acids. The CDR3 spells CASTVGGPDTQYF. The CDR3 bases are TGCGCCAGCACCGTAGGGGGACCAGATACGCAGTATTTT.

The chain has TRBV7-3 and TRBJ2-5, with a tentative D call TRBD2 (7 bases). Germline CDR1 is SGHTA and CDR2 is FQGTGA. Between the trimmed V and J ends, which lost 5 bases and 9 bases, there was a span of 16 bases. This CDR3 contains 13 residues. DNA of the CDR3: TGTGCCAGCAGCCCTCTAGCGGAGGGGGCCCAGTACTTC. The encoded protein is CASSPLAEGAQYF.

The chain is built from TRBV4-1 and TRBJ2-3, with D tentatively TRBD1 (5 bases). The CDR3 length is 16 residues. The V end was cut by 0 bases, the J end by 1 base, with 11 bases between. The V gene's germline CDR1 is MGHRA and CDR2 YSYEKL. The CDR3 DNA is TGCGCCAGCAGCCAAGAGACAGTGTCAGGCACAGATACGCAGTATTTT. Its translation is CASSQETVSGTDTQYF.

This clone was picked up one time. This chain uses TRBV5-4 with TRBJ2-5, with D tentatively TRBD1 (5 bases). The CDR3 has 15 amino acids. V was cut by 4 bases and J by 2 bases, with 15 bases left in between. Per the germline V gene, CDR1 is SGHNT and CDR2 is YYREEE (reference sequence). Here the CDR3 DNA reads TGTGCCAGCAGCCCAACCCCAGGGATGCAAGAGACCCAGTACTTC. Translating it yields CASSPTPGMQETQYF. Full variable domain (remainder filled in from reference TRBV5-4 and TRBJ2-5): ETGVTQSPTHLIKTRGQQVTLRCSSQSGHNTVSWYQQALGQGPQFIFQYYREEENGRGNFPPRFSGLQFPNYSSELNVNALELDDSALYLCASSPTPGMQETQYFGPGTRLLVL.

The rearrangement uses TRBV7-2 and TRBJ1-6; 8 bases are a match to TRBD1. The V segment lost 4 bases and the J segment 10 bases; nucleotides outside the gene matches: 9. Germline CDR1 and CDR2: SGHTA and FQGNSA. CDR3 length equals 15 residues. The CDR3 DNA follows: TGTGCCAGCAGCTCTTGGACAGGGTCCGGATCACCCCTCCACTTT. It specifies CASSSWTGSGSPLHF.

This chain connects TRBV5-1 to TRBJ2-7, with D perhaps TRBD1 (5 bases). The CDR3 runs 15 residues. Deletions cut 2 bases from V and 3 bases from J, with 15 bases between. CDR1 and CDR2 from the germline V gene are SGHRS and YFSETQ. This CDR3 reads CASSFQGPFNYEQYF. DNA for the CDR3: TGCGCCAGCAGCTTTCAGGGCCCGTTCAACTACGAGCAGTACTTC.

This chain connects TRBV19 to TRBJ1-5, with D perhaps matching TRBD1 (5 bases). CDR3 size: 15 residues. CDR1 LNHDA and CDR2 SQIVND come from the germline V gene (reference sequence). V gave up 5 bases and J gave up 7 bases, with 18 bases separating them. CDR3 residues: CASSPTARRGQPQHF. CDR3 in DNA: TGTGCCAGTAGTCCAACGGCTAGGAGGGGACAGCCCCAGCATTTT.

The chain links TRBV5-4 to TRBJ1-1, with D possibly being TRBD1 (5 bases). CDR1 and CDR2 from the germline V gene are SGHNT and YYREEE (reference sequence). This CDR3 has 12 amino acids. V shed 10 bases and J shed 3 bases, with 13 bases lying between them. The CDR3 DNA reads TGTGCCTGCGGGGGATTCGACACTGAAGCTTTCTTT. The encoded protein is CACGGFDTEAFF.

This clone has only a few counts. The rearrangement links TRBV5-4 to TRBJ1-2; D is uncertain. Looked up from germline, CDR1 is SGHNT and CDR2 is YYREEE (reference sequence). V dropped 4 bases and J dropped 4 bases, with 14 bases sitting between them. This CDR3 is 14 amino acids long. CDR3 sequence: CASSPNQGAYGYTF. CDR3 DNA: TGTGCCAGCAGCCCAAACCAAGGAGCCTATGGCTACACCTTC.

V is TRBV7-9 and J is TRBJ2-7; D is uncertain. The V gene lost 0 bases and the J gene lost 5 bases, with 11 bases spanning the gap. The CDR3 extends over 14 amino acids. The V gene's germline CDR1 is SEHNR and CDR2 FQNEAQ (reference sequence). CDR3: CASSLARHPDEQYF. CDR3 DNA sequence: TGTGCCAGCAGCTTAGCGCGGCATCCGGACGAGCAGTACTTC.

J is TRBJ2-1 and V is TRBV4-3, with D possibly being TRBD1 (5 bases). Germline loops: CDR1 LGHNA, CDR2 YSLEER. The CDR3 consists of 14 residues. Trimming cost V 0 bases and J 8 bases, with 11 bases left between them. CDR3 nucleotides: TGCGCCAGCAGCCAAGAAAGGATAGGGGATGAGCAGTTCTTC. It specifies CASSQERIGDEQFF.

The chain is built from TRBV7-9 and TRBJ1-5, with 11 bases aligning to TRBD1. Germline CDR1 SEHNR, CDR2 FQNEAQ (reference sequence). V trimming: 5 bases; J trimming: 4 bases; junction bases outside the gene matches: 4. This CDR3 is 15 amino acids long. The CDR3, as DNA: TGTGCCAGCAGCACCGGACAGGGGGCGAATCAGCCCCAGCATTTT. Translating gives CASSTGQGANQPQHF.

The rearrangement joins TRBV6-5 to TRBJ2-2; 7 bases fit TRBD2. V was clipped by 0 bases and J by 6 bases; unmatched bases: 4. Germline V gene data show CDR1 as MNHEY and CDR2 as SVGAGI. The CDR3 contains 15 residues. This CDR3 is CASSYSGLGAGELFF. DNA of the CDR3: TGTGCCAGCAGTTACTCTGGACTAGGCGCCGGGGAGCTGTTTTTT.

CDR3 sequence reads: CSVKRGGETQYF. The CDR3 nucleotides read TGCAGCGTAAAACGGGGTGGCGAGACCCAGTACTTC. The V and J genes are TRBV29-1 and TRBJ2-5; TRBD2 might be the D (5 bases). The germline CDR1 and CDR2 sequences are SQVTM and ANQGSEA. The V end lost 6 bases, the J end lost 5 bases, and 13 bases lay between the germline ends. CDR3 length: 12 residues.